These 10 T cell receptor beta chains share one sample of origin, sequenced in a study of blood T cell repertoires in COVID-19. Measured with immunoSEQ multiplex PCR; TCRdb has only the in-frame clones, and not every one. This repertoire shows 200,000 to 300,000 clones, about 83% found once; its top ten account for roughly 1.9%. The sequencing input was peripheral blood. The receptors come from a man aged 30 to 45 who had recovered from COVID-19.

V gene TRBV29-1 combines with J gene TRBJ1-4; D may be TRBD1 (5 bases). The germline V gene has CDR1 SQVTM and CDR2 ANQGSEA. This CDR3 has 14 amino acids. Trimming left V 6 bases short and J 7 bases short, with 18 bases between. The CDR3 bases are TGCAGCGTCATTACTTTGGGGCAGGGTGAAAAACTGTTTTTT. Amino acid sequence: CSVITLGQGEKLFF.

J is TRBJ2-7 and V is TRBV2, with D possibly being TRBD2 (5 bases). V shed 6 bases and J shed 6 bases, with 15 bases lying between them. The germline CDR1 and CDR2 sequences are SNHLY and FYNNEI. The CDR3 is 13 amino acids. The CDR3 is CASSRGLESEQYV. In DNA form, the CDR3 reads TGTGCCAGCAGCCGTGGACTCGAGTCCGAGCAGTACGTC.

The chain employs TRBV7-2 and TRBJ1-6; possible D gene TRBD1, 5 bases. Germline lookup yields CDR1 SGHTA and CDR2 FQGNSA. The CDR3 is 17 residues long. Trimming left V 0 bases short and J 0 bases short, with 9 bases between. CDR3 sequence (DNA): TGTGCCAGCAGCTTAGCTGCGACAGCCTCCTATAATTCACCCCTCCACTTT. Translated, it gives CASSLAATASYNSPLHF. Full variable domain (outside the CDR3, taken from reference TRBV7-2 and TRBJ1-6): GAGVSQSPSNKVTEKGKDVELRCDPISGHTALYWYRQSLGQGLEFLIYFQGNSAPDKSGLPSDRFSAERTGGSVSTLTIQRTQQEDSAVYLCASSLAATASYNSPLHFGNGTRLTVT.

This chain joins TRBV7-9 and TRBJ2-7; the D gene is possibly TRBD2 (6 bases). From germline, CDR1 is SEHNR and CDR2 FQNEAQ (reference sequence). This CDR3 has 14 residues. The V gene lost 7 bases and the J gene lost 3 bases, with 16 bases spanning the gap. As DNA, the CDR3 is TGTGCCAGCACCACATGGCGGGGAAACTACGAGCAGTACTTC. Translating gives CASTTWRGNYEQYF.

This chain uses TRBV5-1 with TRBJ1-2; TRBD1 is a possible D gene (6 bases). V lost 3 bases, J lost 7 bases, and 13 bases lay in between. This CDR3 has 13 residues. Germline V CDR1 and CDR2: SGHRS, YFSETQ. The CDR3 loop is CASSSGVVGGYTF. CDR3 coding DNA: TGCGCCAGCAGCTCAGGGGTGGTTGGTGGCTACACCTTC.

The rearrangement links TRBV3-1 (or the pseudogene TRBV3-2) to TRBJ1-6; TRBD1 might be the D (5 bases). The ends were cut back, 3 bases at V and 5 bases at J, with 8 bases in the middle. The germline V gene has CDR1 LGHDT and CDR2 YNNKEL (reference sequence). This CDR3 contains 14 residues. This CDR3 is CASSQRDHNSPLHF. DNA for the CDR3: TGTGCCAGCAGCCAGCGGGACCATAATTCACCCCTCCACTTT.

The rearrangement uses TRBV28 and TRBJ2-6; possibly TRBD1 for D (6 bases). The V end lost 8 bases, the J end lost 3 bases, and 14 bases lay between the germline ends. The germline V gene has CDR1 MDHEN and CDR2 SYDVKM. The CDR3 runs 15 residues. The CDR3 here is CASGVGGSGANVLTF. Here the CDR3 DNA reads TGTGCCAGCGGAGTAGGGGGTAGTGGGGCCAACGTCCTGACTTTC.

The chain has TRBV7-9 and TRBJ2-7, with D perhaps TRBD1 (6 bases). Germline V CDR1 and CDR2: SEHNR, FQNEAQ (reference sequence). The length of the CDR3 is 12 residues. Trimming removed 5 bases at V and 3 bases at J, with 8 bases between. CDR3 sequence reads: CASSLQGYEQYV. DNA of the CDR3: TGTGCCAGCAGCCTACAGGGCTACGAGCAGTACGTC.

This rearrangement joins TRBV28 to TRBJ1-2; D ambiguous. V was clipped by 6 bases and J by 0 bases, with 17 bases between them. The CDR3 contains 16 residues. Germline loops: CDR1 MDHEN, CDR2 SYDVKM. Here the CDR3 reads CASRAPAGQANYGYTF. For the CDR3, the DNA is TGTGCCAGCAGAGCCCCCGCAGGCCAAGCTAACTATGGCTACACCTTC.

V usage is TRBV7-3 and J usage is TRBJ2-3; 9 bases match TRBD2. The ends lost 3 bases at V and 4 bases at J; junction bases unmatched: 5. The germline CDR1 and CDR2 sequences are SGHTA and FQGTGA. This CDR3 comprises 15 residues. The CDR3 coding sequence is TGTGCCAGCAGCTTGCGGGGGGGTTCAGCAGATACGCAGTATTTT. Translated, it gives CASSLRGGSADTQYF.